This T cell receptor beta chain was recorded in a study of T cells in tuberculosis. This CDR3 comprises 14 residues. V was shortened by 10 bases and J by 0 bases, with 16 bases between the two germline ends. Germline loops: CDR1 MDHEN, CDR2 SYDVKM. The table came from immunoSEQ multiplex PCR; TCRdb's copy has only in-frame clones and leaves some out. The data hold about 59,000 clones, with about 86% observed a single time. Cells were sorted from thawed PBMC rested overnight and stained with GMM-loaded CD1B tetramer, viability dye and anti-CD3. C32 glucose monomycolate from Rhodococcus equi was loaded onto the CD1B tetramers. CD14-expressing monocytes were removed from PBMC before cryopreservation and sorting.

This TCR was sampled from an adult woman with latent tuberculosis. The chain combines TRBV28 with TRBJ2-7; tentative D call: TRBD1 (6 bases). Material: CD1b-GMM tetramer-negative cells sorted from PBMCs. The CDR3 nucleotides read TGTGCCACCTTGGGGGCAGGTTACTCCTACGAGCAGTACTTC. It is translated as CATLGAGYSYEQYF.